Described below is a single TCR beta chain sequence and its context. Clones were read by immunoSEQ multiplex PCR, and TCRdb kept only the in-frame ones, dropping some. The sample shows around 76,000 clones, 90% to 95% of them seen only once. The entry originates in a study of technical replicates of blood from a few donors. The V gene lost 4 bases and the J gene lost 6 bases, with 11 bases spanning the gap. Germline CDR1 is SQVTM and CDR2 is ANQGSEA. The CDR3 totals 12 residues. The TCR was taken from a human donor in good health. The J gene is TRBJ2-3, the V gene TRBV29-1; tentative D call: TRBD1 (5 bases). Sequencing input: T cells isolated from PBMCs. This CDR3 reads CSVGQGGDTQYF. The CDR3 DNA reads as TGCAGCGTTGGGCAGGGTGGTGATACGCAGTATTTT.